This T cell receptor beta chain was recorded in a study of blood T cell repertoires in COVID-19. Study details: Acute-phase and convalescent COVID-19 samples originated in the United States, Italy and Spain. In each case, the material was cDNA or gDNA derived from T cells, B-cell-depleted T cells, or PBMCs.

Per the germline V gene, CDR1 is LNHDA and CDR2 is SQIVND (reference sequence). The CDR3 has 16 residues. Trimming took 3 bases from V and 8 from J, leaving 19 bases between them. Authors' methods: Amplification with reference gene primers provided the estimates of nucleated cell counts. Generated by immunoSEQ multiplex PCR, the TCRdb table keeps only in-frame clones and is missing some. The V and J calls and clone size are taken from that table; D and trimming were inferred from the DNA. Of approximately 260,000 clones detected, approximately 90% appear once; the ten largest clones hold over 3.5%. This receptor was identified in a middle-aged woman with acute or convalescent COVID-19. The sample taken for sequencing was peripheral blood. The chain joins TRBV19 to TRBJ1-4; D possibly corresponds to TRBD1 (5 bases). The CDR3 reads CASSMKGQGENEKLFF. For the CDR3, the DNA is TGTGCCAGTAGTATGAAAGGCCAGGGCGAGAACGAAAAACTGTTTTTT.